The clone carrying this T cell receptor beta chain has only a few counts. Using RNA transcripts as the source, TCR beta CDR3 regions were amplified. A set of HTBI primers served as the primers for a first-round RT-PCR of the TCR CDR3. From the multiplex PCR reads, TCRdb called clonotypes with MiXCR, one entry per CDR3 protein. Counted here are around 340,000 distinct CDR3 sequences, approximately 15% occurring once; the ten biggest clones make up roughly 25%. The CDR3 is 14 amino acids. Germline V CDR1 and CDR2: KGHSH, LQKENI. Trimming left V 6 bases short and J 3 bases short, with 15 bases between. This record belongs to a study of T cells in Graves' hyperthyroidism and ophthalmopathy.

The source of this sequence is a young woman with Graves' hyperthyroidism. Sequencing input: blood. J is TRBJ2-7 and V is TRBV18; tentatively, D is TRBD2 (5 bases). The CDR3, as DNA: TGTGCCAGCTCTCGCGACTACCTAAGCTACGAGCAGTACTTC. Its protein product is CASSRDYLSYEQYF.